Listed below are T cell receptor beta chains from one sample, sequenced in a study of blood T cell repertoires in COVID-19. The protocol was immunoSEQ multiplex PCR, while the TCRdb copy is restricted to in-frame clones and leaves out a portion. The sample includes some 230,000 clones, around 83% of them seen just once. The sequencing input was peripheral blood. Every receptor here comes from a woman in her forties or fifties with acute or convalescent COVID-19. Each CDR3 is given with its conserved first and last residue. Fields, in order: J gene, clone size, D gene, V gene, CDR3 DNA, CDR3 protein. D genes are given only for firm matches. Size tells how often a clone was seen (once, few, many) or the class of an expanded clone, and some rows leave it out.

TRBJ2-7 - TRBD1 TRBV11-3 TGTGCCAGCAGCTTAGACCAGGGGGCTTACGAGCAGTACTTC CASSLDQGAYEQYF
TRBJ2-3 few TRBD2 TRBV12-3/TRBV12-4 TGTGCCAGCAGGCTAGCGGGAGCAGATACGCAGTATTTT CASRLAGADTQYF
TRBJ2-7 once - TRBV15 TGTGCCACCAGCAGAGACAGGTTCTACGAGCAGTACTTC CATSRDRFYEQYF
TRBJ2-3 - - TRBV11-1 TGTGCCAGCAGCTCCCCGAGGGAGCGGTTCACAGATACGCAGTATTTT CASSSPRERFTDTQYF
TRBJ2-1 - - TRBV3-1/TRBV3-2 TGTGCCAGCAGCCAGGATATCTCGGAGGGCAATGAGCAGTTCTTC CASSQDISEGNEQFF
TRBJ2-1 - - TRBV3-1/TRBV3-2 TGTGCCAGCAGCAGGCGGAGGAGCTCCTACAATGAGCAGTTCTTC CASSRRRSSYNEQFF
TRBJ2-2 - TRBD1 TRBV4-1 TGCGCCAGCAGCCAGACAGGGATCGGGGAGCTGTTTTTT CASSQTGIGELFF
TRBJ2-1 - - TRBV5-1 TGCGCCAGCAGCTCGAGCGCAGGGGGGACCTACAATGAGCAGTTCTTC CASSSSAGGTYNEQFF
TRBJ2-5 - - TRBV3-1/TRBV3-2 TGTGCCAGCAGACCGGACGGGGGGCGGGAGACCCAGTACTTC CASRPDGGRETQYF
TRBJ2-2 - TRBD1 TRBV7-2 TGTGCCAGCAGCGACAGGACAGGGCAGAAGCTGTTTTTT CASSDRTGQKLFF
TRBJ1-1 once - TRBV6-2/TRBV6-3 TGTGCCAGCAGTTTTGGACAGTCGAACACTGAAGCTTTCTTT CASSFGQSNTEAFF
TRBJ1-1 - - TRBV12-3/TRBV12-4 TGTGCCAGCAGCCCGGAGCGTGACACTGAAGCTTTCTTT CASSPERDTEAFF
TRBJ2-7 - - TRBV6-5 TGTGCCAGCAACCGCGGCAGCTCCTACGAGCAGTACTTC CASNRGSSYEQYF